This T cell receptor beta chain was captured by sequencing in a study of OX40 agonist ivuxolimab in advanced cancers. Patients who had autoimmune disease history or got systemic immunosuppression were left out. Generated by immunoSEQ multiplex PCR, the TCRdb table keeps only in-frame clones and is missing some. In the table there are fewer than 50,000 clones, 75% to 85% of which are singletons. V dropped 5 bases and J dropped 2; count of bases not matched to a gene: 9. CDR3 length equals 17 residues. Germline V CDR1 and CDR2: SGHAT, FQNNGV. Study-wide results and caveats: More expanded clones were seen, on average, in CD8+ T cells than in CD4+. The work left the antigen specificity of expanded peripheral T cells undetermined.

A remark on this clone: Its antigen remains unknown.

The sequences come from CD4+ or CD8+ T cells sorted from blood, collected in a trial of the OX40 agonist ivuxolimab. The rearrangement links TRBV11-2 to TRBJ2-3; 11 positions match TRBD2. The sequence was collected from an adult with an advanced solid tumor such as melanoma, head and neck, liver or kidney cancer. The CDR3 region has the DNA TGTGCCAGCAGCGCTTCTCTAGCGGGAGGTACCACAGATACGCAGTATTTT. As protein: CASSASLAGGTTDTQYF.